The entry that follows covers one T cell receptor beta chain sequence. Antigen: not known. Clones were sequenced by immunoSEQ multiplex PCR, and TCRdb holds only the in-frame ones, with some missing. Among some 50,000 clones listed, roughly 88% were seen once. Patients were excluded for autoimmune disease history or systemic immunosuppression. Blood draws occurred at baseline, cycle 4 day 1, and cycle 7 day 1. The CDR3 sequence is 16 residues long. CDR1 is SGHVS and CDR2 is FQNEAQ in the germline V gene. The data originate from a study of OX40 agonist ivuxolimab in advanced cancers. Findings and limits, study-wide: Still undetermined is the antigen specificity of the expanded peripheral T cells. Dose levels from 0.1 to 3.0 mg/kg saw CD4+ and CD8+ blood T cells expand clonally by week 6.

The sample consisted of CD4+ or CD8+ T cells sorted from blood, taken in a trial of the OX40 agonist ivuxolimab. This clonotype originated in an adult with an advanced solid tumor such as melanoma, head and neck, liver or kidney cancer. The chain couples TRBV7-8 to TRBJ2-5; 11 positions match TRBD2. The DNA end lines up better with TRBJ2-7; the J call may be wrong. The CDR3 here is CASSPVTSGVTYEQYF. In nucleotides, the CDR3 is TGTGCCAGCAGCCCCGTGACTAGCGGGGTCACCTACGAGCAGTACTTC.